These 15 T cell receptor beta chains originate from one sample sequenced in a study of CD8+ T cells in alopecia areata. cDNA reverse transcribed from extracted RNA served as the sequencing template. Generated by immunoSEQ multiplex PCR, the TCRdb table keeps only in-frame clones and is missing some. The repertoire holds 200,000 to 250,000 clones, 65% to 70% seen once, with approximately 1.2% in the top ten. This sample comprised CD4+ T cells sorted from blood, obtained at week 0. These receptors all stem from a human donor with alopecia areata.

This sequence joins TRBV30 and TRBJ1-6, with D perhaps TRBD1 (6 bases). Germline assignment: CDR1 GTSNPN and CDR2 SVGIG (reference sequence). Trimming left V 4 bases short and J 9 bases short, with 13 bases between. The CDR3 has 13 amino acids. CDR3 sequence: CAWTTGNGSPLHF. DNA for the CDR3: TGTGCCTGGACAACAGGGAACGGTTCACCCCTCCACTTT.

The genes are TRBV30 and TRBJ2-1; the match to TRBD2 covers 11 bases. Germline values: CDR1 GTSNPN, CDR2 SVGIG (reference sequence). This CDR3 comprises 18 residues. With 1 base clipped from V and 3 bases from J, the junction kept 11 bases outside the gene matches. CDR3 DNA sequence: TGTGCCTGGAGTGGGGTACTAGCGGGGGCCCTGGTCTACAATGAGCAGTTCTTC. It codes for CAWSGVLAGALVYNEQFF.

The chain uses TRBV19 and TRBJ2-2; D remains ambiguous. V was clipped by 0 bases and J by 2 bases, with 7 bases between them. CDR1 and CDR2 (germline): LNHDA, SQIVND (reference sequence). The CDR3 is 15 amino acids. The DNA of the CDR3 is TGTGCCAGTAGTATAGATCAACTTAACACCGGGGAGCTGTTTTTT. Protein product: CASSIDQLNTGELFF. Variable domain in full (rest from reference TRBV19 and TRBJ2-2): DGGITQSPKYLFRKEGQNVTLSCEQNLNHDAMYWYRQDPGQGLRLIYYSQIVNDFQKGDIAEGYSVSREKKESFPLTVTSAQKNPTAFYLCASSIDQLNTGELFFGEGSRLTVL.

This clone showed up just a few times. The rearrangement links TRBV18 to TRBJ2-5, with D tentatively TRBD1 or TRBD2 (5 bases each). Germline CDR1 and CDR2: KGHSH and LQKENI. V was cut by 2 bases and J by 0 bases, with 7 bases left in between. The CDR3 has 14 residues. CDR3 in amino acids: CASSPWGNQETQYF. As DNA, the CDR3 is TGTGCCAGCTCACCATGGGGGAACCAAGAGACCCAGTACTTC.

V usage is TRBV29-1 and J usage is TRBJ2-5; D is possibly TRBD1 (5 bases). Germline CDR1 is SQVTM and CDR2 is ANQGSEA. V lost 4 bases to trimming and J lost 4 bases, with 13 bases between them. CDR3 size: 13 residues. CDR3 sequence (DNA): TGCAGCGTTGGAGGCAGGGCGGTAGAGACCCAGTACTTC. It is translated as CSVGGRAVETQYF.

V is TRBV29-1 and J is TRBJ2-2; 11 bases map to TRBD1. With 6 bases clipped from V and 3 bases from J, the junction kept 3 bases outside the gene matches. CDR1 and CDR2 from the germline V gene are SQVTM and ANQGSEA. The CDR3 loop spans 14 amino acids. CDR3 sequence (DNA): TGCAGCGTCCGGACAGGGGGCGACACCGGGGAGCTGTTTTTT. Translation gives CSVRTGGDTGELFF.

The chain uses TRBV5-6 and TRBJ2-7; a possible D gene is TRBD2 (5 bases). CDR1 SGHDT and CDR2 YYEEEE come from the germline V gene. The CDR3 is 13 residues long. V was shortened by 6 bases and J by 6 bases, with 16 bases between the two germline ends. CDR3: CASMKPNEGEQYF. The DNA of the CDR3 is TGTGCCAGCATGAAGCCCAACGAGGGCGAGCAGTACTTC.

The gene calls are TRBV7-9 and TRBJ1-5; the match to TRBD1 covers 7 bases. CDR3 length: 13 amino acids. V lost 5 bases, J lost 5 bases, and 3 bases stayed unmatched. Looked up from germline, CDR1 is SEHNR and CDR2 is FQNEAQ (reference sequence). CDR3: CASSPTGDQPQHF. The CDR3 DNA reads TGTGCCAGCAGCCCAACAGGGGATCAGCCCCAGCATTTT.

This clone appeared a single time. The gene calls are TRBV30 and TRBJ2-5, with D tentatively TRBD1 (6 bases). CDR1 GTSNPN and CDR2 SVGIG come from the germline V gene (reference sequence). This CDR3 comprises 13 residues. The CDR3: CAIVGASTETQYF. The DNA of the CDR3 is TGTGCTATAGTGGGGGCTAGTACAGAGACCCAGTACTTC.

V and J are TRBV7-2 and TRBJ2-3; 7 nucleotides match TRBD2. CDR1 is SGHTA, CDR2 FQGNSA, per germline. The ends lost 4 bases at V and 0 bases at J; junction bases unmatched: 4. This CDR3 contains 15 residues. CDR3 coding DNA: TGTGCCAGCAGCTCCACTAGCGCGAGCACAGATACGCAGTATTTT. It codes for CASSSTSASTDTQYF.

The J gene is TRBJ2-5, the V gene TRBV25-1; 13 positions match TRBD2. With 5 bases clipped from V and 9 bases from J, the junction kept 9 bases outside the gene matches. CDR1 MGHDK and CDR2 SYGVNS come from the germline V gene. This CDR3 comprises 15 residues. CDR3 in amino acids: CASSRGLAGSLPQYF. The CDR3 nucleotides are TGTGCCAGCAGTCGGGGACTAGCGGGGAGCCTCCCCCAGTACTTC.

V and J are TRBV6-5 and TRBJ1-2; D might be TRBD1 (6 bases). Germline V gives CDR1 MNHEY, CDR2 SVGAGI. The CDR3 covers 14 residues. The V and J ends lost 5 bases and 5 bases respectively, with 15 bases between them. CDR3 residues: CASSEAGGLYGYTF. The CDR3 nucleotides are TGTGCCAGCAGTGAGGCGGGGGGGCTTTATGGCTACACCTTC.

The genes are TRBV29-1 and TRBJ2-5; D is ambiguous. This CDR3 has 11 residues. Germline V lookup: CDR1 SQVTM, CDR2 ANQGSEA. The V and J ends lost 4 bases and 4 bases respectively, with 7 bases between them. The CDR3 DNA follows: TGCAGCGTTGGGGTGCGAGAGACCCAGTACTTC. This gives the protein CSVGVRETQYF.

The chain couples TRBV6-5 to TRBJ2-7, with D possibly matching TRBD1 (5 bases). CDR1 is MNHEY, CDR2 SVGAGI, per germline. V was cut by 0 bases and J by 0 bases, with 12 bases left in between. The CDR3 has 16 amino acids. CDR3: CASSYSDRGLSYEQYF. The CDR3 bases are TGTGCCAGCAGTTACTCCGACAGAGGCCTCTCCTACGAGCAGTACTTC.

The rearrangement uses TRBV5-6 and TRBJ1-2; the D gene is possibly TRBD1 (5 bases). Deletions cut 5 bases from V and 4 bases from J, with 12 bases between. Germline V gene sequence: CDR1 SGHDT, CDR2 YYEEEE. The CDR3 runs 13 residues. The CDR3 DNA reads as TGTGCCAGCAGGTTCAGGGAAACCTATGGCTACACCTTC. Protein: CASRFRETYGYTF.